A selection of T cell receptor beta chains follows, all from one sample in a study of OX40 agonist ivuxolimab in advanced cancers. The repertoire was sequenced with immunoSEQ multiplex PCR; TCRdb's copy has only in-frame clones and lacks some. This table holds fewer than 85,000 clones, approximately 90% found once. The sample in question was CD4+ or CD8+ T cells sorted from blood, obtained in a trial of the OX40 agonist ivuxolimab. The receptors come from an adult with an advanced solid tumor such as melanoma, head and neck, liver or kidney cancer. CDR3s include the opening cysteine and the closing phenylalanine or tryptophan. Fields, in order: clone size, J gene, D gene, V gene, CDR3 protein, CDR3 DNA. D genes are given only for firm matches. Rows give clone size only sometimes, using once, few, many, or a class for an expanded clone.

size: NA
J: TRBJ1-2
D: TRBD1
V: TRBV6-5
CDR3: CASRNGDRVGGYTF
DNA: TGTGCCAGCAGGAATGGGGACAGGGTGGGTGGCTACACCTTC

size: NA
J: TRBJ2-7
D: NA
V: TRBV28
CDR3: CASSFRGAKSYEQYF
DNA: TGTGCCAGCAGTTTTAGAGGGGCGAAAAGCTACGAGCAGTACTTC

size: once
J: TRBJ2-7
D: NA
V: TRBV27
CDR3: CASRETDLNLGEQYF
DNA: TGTGCCAGCAGGGAGACAGATTTGAACCTCGGCGAGCAGTACTTC

size: NA
J: TRBJ2-5
D: NA
V: TRBV5-1
CDR3: CASSFWGQETQYF
DNA: TGCGCCAGCAGCTTTTGGGGCCAAGAGACCCAGTACTTC

size: NA
J: TRBJ2-7
D: TRBD1
V: TRBV7-9
CDR3: CASSSGHGTVEQYF
DNA: TGTGCCAGCAGCTCCGGGCACGGGACAGTCGAGCAGTACTTC

size: NA
J: TRBJ2-3
D: NA
V: TRBV7-3
CDR3: CASSLGVGTDTQYF
DNA: TGTGCCAGCAGCCTAGGAGTAGGCACAGATACGCAGTATTTT

size: NA
J: TRBJ2-7
D: TRBD2
V: TRBV7-9
CDR3: CASSPGLLYEQYF
DNA: TGTGCCAGCAGCCCGGGACTACTCTACGAGCAGTACTTC

size: few
J: TRBJ2-7
D: NA
V: TRBV27
CDR3: CASSFGAGAEQYF
DNA: TGTGCCAGCAGTTTTGGGGCAGGGGCCGAGCAGTACTTC

size: few
J: TRBJ1-1
D: NA
V: TRBV7-9
CDR3: CASRPPWGNTEAFF
DNA: TGTGCCAGCAGACCCCCGTGGGGAAACACTGAAGCTTTCTTT

size: NA
J: TRBJ2-7
D: TRBD1
V: TRBV9
CDR3: CASSVATGAYEQYF
DNA: TGTGCCAGCAGCGTAGCAACAGGGGCCTACGAGCAGTACTTC

size: NA
J: TRBJ1-4
D: NA
V: TRBV10-3
CDR3: CAISETGTPVDEKLFF
DNA: TGTGCCATCAGTGAGACCGGGACACCGGTCGATGAAAAACTGTTTTTT

size: NA
J: TRBJ2-7
D: NA
V: TRBV27
CDR3: CASGGRGSSYEQYF
DNA: TGTGCCAGCGGGGGGCGGGGGTCCTCCTACGAGCAGTACTTC

size: once
J: TRBJ1-2
D: NA
V: TRBV27
CDR3: CASSPGTSYGYTF
DNA: TGTGCCAGCAGTCCGGGGACAAGCTATGGCTACACCTTC

size: NA
J: TRBJ2-7
D: TRBD2
V: TRBV30
CDR3: CAWRTSGIYEQYF
DNA: TGTGCCTGGAGGACTAGCGGGATTTACGAGCAGTACTTC

size: NA
J: TRBJ2-1
D: NA
V: TRBV14
CDR3: CASSLGQHNEQFF
DNA: TGTGCCAGCAGCCTTGGACAGCACAATGAGCAGTTCTTC

size: NA
J: TRBJ2-2
D: TRBD1
V: TRBV10-3
CDR3: CAISGDGQVGTGELFF
DNA: TGTGCCATCAGTGGGGACGGACAGGTGGGCACCGGGGAGCTGTTTTTT

size: NA
J: TRBJ1-1
D: TRBD1
V: TRBV5-1
CDR3: CASKSGTGVLNTEAFF
DNA: TGCGCCAGCAAATCCGGGACAGGAGTACTGAACACTGAAGCTTTCTTT

size: NA
J: TRBJ1-1
D: NA
V: TRBV19
CDR3: CASTRPDRLNTEAFF
DNA: TGTGCCAGTACCCGACCGGACAGATTGAACACTGAAGCTTTCTTT

size: NA
J: TRBJ1-2
D: NA
V: TRBV27
CDR3: CASSLSTGMYGYTF
DNA: TGTGCCAGCAGTTTATCCACAGGGATGTATGGCTACACCTTC

size: NA
J: TRBJ1-1
D: NA
V: TRBV19
CDR3: CASSIGGLDTEAFF
DNA: TGTGCCAGTAGTATAGGTGGACTGGACACTGAAGCTTTCTTT

size: once
J: TRBJ2-1
D: NA
V: TRBV13
CDR3: CASSAGLGNEQFF
DNA: TGTGCCAGCAGCGCAGGGTTGGGGAATGAGCAGTTCTTC

size: NA
J: TRBJ2-7
D: TRBD1
V: TRBV7-8
CDR3: CASSLRGQGSSEQYF
DNA: TGTGCCAGCAGCTTGAGGGGACAGGGCAGTTCCGAGCAGTACTTC

size: few
J: TRBJ1-2
D: NA
V: TRBV2
CDR3: CASRRGGYTF
DNA: TGTGCCAGCAGGCGGGGTGGCTACACCTTC

size: once
J: TRBJ2-7
D: NA
V: TRBV7-9
CDR3: CASSLGGTPYEQYF
DNA: TGTGCCAGCAGCTTAGGAGGGACACCCTACGAGCAGTACTTC

size: NA
J: TRBJ2-7
D: NA
V: TRBV13
CDR3: CASRSRGLYEQYF
DNA: TGTGCCAGCAGATCCCGGGGTCTCTACGAGCAGTACTTC

size: NA
J: TRBJ1-5
D: TRBD1
V: TRBV2
CDR3: CASSEWGTGHQPQHF
DNA: TGTGCCAGCAGTGAATGGGGGACAGGGCATCAGCCCCAGCATTTT

size: NA
J: TRBJ2-3
D: NA
V: TRBV28
CDR3: CAIQGLWNTDTQYF
DNA: TGTGCCATCCAGGGGTTGTGGAACACAGATACGCAGTATTTT

size: NA
J: TRBJ2-5
D: NA
V: TRBV9
CDR3: CASSPRPTVYQETQYF
DNA: TGTGCCAGCAGCCCCCGGCCTACCGTATACCAAGAGACCCAGTACTTC

size: NA
J: TRBJ2-7
D: NA
V: TRBV7-6
CDR3: CASSLGGAMPYEQYF
DNA: TGTGCCAGCAGCTTAGGAGGGGCGATGCCCTACGAGCAGTACTTC

size: NA
J: TRBJ2-5
D: TRBD2
V: TRBV4-1
CDR3: CASRGTSGGKETQYF
DNA: TGCGCCAGCAGAGGGACTAGCGGGGGCAAAGAGACCCAGTACTTC

size: NA
J: TRBJ1-1
D: NA
V: TRBV9
CDR3: CASSPNLVRGGTEAFF
DNA: TGTGCCAGCAGCCCCAATTTAGTAAGGGGAGGGACTGAAGCTTTCTTT

size: NA
J: TRBJ2-4
D: TRBD1
V: TRBV7-8
CDR3: CASSSARTGAKNIQYF
DNA: TGTGCCAGCAGCTCAGCCCGGACAGGAGCCAAAAACATTCAGTACTTC

size: NA
J: TRBJ2-1
D: NA
V: TRBV29-1
CDR3: CSVEVPKGSYNEQFF
DNA: TGCAGCGTTGAAGTGCCAAAGGGGTCCTACAATGAGCAGTTCTTC

size: NA
J: TRBJ2-7
D: TRBD2
V: TRBV9
CDR3: CASSAPLSGGPSSYEQYF
DNA: TGTGCCAGCAGCGCTCCCCTTAGCGGGGGGCCCAGCTCCTACGAGCAGTACTTC

size: NA
J: TRBJ2-1
D: TRBD2
V: TRBV19
CDR3: CATALAGAYNEQFF
DNA: TGTGCCACCGCCCTAGCGGGGGCCTACAATGAGCAGTTCTTC

size: NA
J: TRBJ2-7
D: NA
V: TRBV7-8
CDR3: CASSQTTGYEQYF
DNA: TGTGCCAGCAGCCAAACAACTGGCTACGAGCAGTACTTC

size: NA
J: TRBJ2-5
D: NA
V: TRBV4-1
CDR3: CASSLSETQYF
DNA: TGCGCCAGCAGCCTCAGCGAGACCCAGTACTTC

size: NA
J: TRBJ2-3
D: NA
V: TRBV7-9
CDR3: CASSFPLTFRTDTQYF
DNA: TGTGCCAGCAGCTTTCCGCTTACTTTCCGCACAGATACGCAGTATTTT

size: NA
J: TRBJ2-6
D: NA
V: TRBV11-2
CDR3: CASSLGRGSGANVLTF
DNA: TGTGCCAGCAGCTTGGGTAGAGGCTCTGGGGCCAACGTCCTGACTTTC

size: NA
J: TRBJ1-3
D: NA
V: TRBV7-3
CDR3: CASSAGTSGNTIYF
DNA: TGTGCCAGCAGCGCTGGGACATCTGGAAACACCATATATTTT

size: NA
J: TRBJ1-1
D: NA
V: TRBV28
CDR3: CASRIQGGTEAFF
DNA: TGTGCCAGCAGGATACAGGGAGGCACTGAAGCTTTCTTT

size: NA
J: TRBJ2-2
D: NA
V: TRBV19
CDR3: CASSMRANGELFF
DNA: TGTGCCAGTAGTATGCGAGCAAACGGGGAGCTGTTTTTT